The 4 T cell receptor beta chains listed next were all sequenced from one sample in a study of T-cell reconstitution after alpha-beta-depleted transplantation in children. A library of TCRbeta sequences, prepared with unique molecular identifiers, was generated. TCRdb re-called the PCR reads with MiXCR, one entry per CDR3 protein. This table has about 27,000 distinct CDR3 sequences, roughly a sixth appearing once. Sequences were derived from PBMCs, mostly from graft donor cells, sampled 60 days after TCRalphabeta/CD19-depleted stem cell transplant. The receptors were gathered from a male patient aged 2-10 years who had a stem cell transplant for acute lymphoblastic leukemia, so the T cells may come from the graft donor.

The chain uses TRBV6-2 or TRBV6-3 and TRBJ2-1; 7 bases align to TRBD1. The junction had 12 bases not matched to a gene; V was cut back by 7 bases and J by 9 bases. Per germline, CDR1 MNHEY and CDR2 SVGEGT. The CDR3 consists of 14 residues. This CDR3 is CASIPTGEGGEQFF. The CDR3 nucleotides are TGTGCCAGCATTCCAACAGGGGAAGGTGGTGAGCAGTTCTTC.

This clonotype showed up just a few times. The chain carries TRBV27 and TRBJ1-6; 10 positions agree with TRBD1. Per the germline V gene, CDR1 is MNHEY and CDR2 is SMNVEV (reference sequence). The trim removed 5 bases at V and 13 bases at J, leaving 5 bases unmatched. The CDR3 extends over 13 amino acids. The CDR3 sequence: CASSGTGAIPLHF. CDR3 sequence (DNA): TGTGCCAGCAGTGGGACAGGGGCGATTCCCCTCCACTTT.

This CDR3 reads CASSQGSGGANEQFF. The CDR3 DNA is TGCGCCAGCAGCCAAGGCAGCGGGGGGGCGAATGAGCAGTTCTTC. The J gene is TRBJ2-1, the V gene TRBV4-3, with 10 nucleotides matching TRBD2. CDR3 size: 15 residues. Trimming removed 1 base from V and 7 bases from J; junction bases left unmatched: 4. Germline CDR1 and CDR2: LGHNA and YSLEER.

V and J are TRBV5-6 and TRBJ2-3; D gene unclear. V lost 4 bases and J 8 bases, leaving 29 bases between the germline ends. The CDR3 length is 18 residues. Germline V CDR1 and CDR2: SGHDT, YYEEEE. CDR3 sequence: CASSRRSASSSQVGTQYF. Written as DNA, the CDR3 is TGTGCCAGCAGCCGAAGAAGTGCGAGCTCGTCGCAAGTGGGTACGCAGTATTTT.